The next 22 T cell receptor beta chains were all read from a single sample in a study of graft-versus-host responses after intestinal transplantation. Libraries were prepared by immunoSEQ multiplex PCR; TCRdb keeps only in-frame clonotypes and omits some of them. Of about 12,000 clones listed, 85% to 95% are singletons. The sample was PBMCs, taken around 3.5 months after intestinal transplant. These TCRs come from a human patient who received an intestinal transplant, so some T cells may come from the graft donor.

The genes are TRBV28 and TRBJ1-2, with 10 bases aligning to TRBD1. CDR1 is MDHEN and CDR2 is SYDVKM in the germline V gene. J lost 1 base, V lost 8 bases, and 13 bases had no gene match. This CDR3 is 17 amino acids long. Written as DNA, the CDR3 is TGTGCCAGCTATGCTTTCGGGACAGGGGATTTTAACTATGGCTACACCTTC. It codes for CASYAFGTGDFNYGYTF.

The chain employs TRBV5-1 and TRBJ1-3; D ambiguous. This CDR3 comprises 16 residues. The germline V gene has CDR1 SGHRS and CDR2 YFSETQ. V lost 3 bases and J lost 0, with 13 bases in between. CDR3 DNA: TGCGCCAGCAGCTCCTATGGACCGGCCTCTGGAAACACCATATATTTT. Translation: CASSSYGPASGNTIYF.

The genes are TRBV7-9 and TRBJ2-2; 14 bases align to TRBD2. V trimming: 4 bases; J trimming: 5 bases; junction bases outside the gene matches: 6. The CDR3 is 17 amino acids. The V gene's germline CDR1 is SEHNR and CDR2 FQNEAQ (reference sequence). CDR3 DNA sequence: TGTGCCAGCAGCTCTGGGACTAGCGGGAGTTGGACCGGGGAGCTGTTTTTT. It is translated as CASSSGTSGSWTGELFF.

This clone occurred a few times. V and J are TRBV9 and TRBJ1-4; D perhaps matches TRBD1 (5 bases). This CDR3 spans 15 amino acids. CDR1 is SGDLS and CDR2 is YYNGEE in the germline V gene. V dropped 0 bases and J dropped 5 bases, with 11 bases sitting between them. The chain's CDR3 is CASSVGQGLNEKLFF. In nucleotides, the CDR3 is TGTGCCAGCAGCGTAGGGCAGGGCCTAAATGAAAAACTGTTTTTT.

The chain recombines TRBV5-6 with TRBJ1-1, with unresolved D. The CDR3 runs 13 residues. V lost 0 bases and J lost 5, with 8 bases in between. Germline loops: CDR1 SGHDT, CDR2 YYEEEE. The CDR3 spells CASSLVKRTEAFF. CDR3 DNA: TGTGCCAGCAGCTTGGTTAAGCGGACTGAAGCTTTCTTT.

This chain links TRBV21-1 with TRBJ1-6. TRBV21-1 represents a pseudogene. The CDR3 contains 15 residues. The DNA for the CDR3 is TGTGCCAGCAGCAAACCCGGCAGACATAATTCACCCCTCCACTTT. Amino acid sequence: CASSKPGRHNSPLHF.

The chain uses TRBV5-6 and TRBJ2-1; D may match TRBD1 or TRBD2 (5 bases each). Germline CDR1 reads SGHDT; CDR2 reads YYEEEE. The CDR3 is 14 amino acids. V gave up 1 base and J gave up 6 bases, with 11 bases separating them. CDR3 nucleotide sequence: TGTGCCAGCAGCTTGTCGGGACCCCGCAATGAGCAGTTCTTC. Protein product: CASSLSGPRNEQFF. Combining the CDR3 with reference TRBV5-6 and TRBJ2-1 gives the whole variable domain DAGVTQSPTHLIKTRGQQVTLRCSPKSGHDTVSWYQQALGQGPQFIFQYYEEEERQRGNFPDRFSGHQFPNYSSELNVNALLLGDSALYLCASSLSGPRNEQFFGPGTRLTVL.

This chain uses TRBV27 with TRBJ2-1; 8 bases agree with TRBD2. The CDR3 length is 17 residues. The V segment lost 5 bases and the J segment 0 bases; nucleotides outside the gene matches: 9. Germline V gene data show CDR1 as MNHEY and CDR2 as SMNVEV (reference sequence). The CDR3, as DNA: TGTGCCAGCAGTACCCCCATAGCGGGAAACTCCTACAATGAGCAGTTCTTC. It encodes CASSTPIAGNSYNEQFF.

The chain links TRBV11-2 to TRBJ2-3, with D hard to call. V was trimmed by 6 bases and J by 2 bases, leaving 9 bases between them. CDR3 length: 13 amino acids. Germline-derived CDR1 and CDR2 are SGHAT and FQNNGV. CDR3 loop: CASSLYITDTQYF. The CDR3 DNA follows: TGTGCCAGCAGTCTCTACATCACAGATACGCAGTATTTT.

The chain is built from TRBV7-3 and TRBJ2-1; D is possibly TRBD2 (6 bases). The CDR3 has 15 amino acids. CDR1 and CDR2 from the germline V gene are SGHTA and FQGTGA. V was shortened by 5 bases and J by 6 bases, with 17 bases between the two germline ends. For the CDR3, the DNA is TGTGCCAGCAGCCCCGGGAGTGGTTTAGGCAATGAGCAGTTCTTC. Protein product: CASSPGSGLGNEQFF.

The chain employs TRBV29-1 and TRBJ2-3; D gene unclear. The V gene lost 0 bases and the J gene lost 4 bases, with 11 bases spanning the gap. Looked up from germline, CDR1 is SQVTM and CDR2 is ANQGSEA. The CDR3 is 14 residues long. CDR3 in amino acids: CSVEERSTADTQYF. The CDR3, as DNA: TGCAGCGTTGAAGAAAGGAGTACCGCAGATACGCAGTATTTT.

The gene calls are TRBV29-1 and TRBJ1-1; no definite D call. Deletions cut 4 bases from V and 1 base from J, with 16 bases between. The CDR3 runs to 15 residues. The germline gives CDR1 SQVTM, CDR2 ANQGSEA. The CDR3 sequence is CSVGSVGIGNTEAFF. Written as DNA, the CDR3 is TGCAGCGTTGGTAGCGTCGGGATAGGGAACACTGAAGCTTTCTTT.

This rearrangement joins TRBV30 to TRBJ2-7; 10 nucleotides match TRBD1. CDR3 length equals 16 residues. Germline V lookup: CDR1 GTSNPN, CDR2 SVGIG (reference sequence). Trimming took 2 bases from V and 2 from J; bases not matched to a gene: 9. The CDR3 reads CAWSRGTGEGPYEQYF. CDR3 DNA: TGTGCCTGGAGTAGGGGGACAGGGGAAGGACCCTACGAGCAGTACTTC.

The chain links TRBV19 to TRBJ2-4, with 10 nucleotides matching TRBD1. Unmatched junction bases numbered 7, after V lost 5 bases and J lost 0 bases. CDR1 is LNHDA and CDR2 is SQIVND in the germline V gene (reference sequence). CDR3 size: 17 residues. The CDR3, as DNA: TGTGCCAGTAGTCTAGGGACAGGGGACTTAGCCAAAAACATTCAGTACTTC. Translated, it gives CASSLGTGDLAKNIQYF.

The chain uses TRBV30 and TRBJ2-7; 7 nucleotides align to TRBD2. The CDR3 is 13 residues long. The germline gives CDR1 GTSNPN, CDR2 SVGIG (reference sequence). V shed 1 base, J shed 3 bases, and the junction held 3 bases outside the gene matches. CDR3 sequence reads: CAWSAGGSYEQYF. CDR3 DNA sequence: TGTGCCTGGAGTGCGGGGGGAAGCTACGAGCAGTACTTC. The entire variable domain, with the rest obtained from reference TRBV30 and TRBJ2-7, is as follows: SQTIHQWPATLVQPVGSPLSLECTVEGTSNPNLYWYRQAAGRGLQLLFYSVGIGQISSEVPQNLSASRPQDRQFILSSKKLLLSDSGFYLCAWSAGGSYEQYFGPGTRLTVT.

This clone has just one count. The chain recombines TRBV27 with TRBJ2-7; D unresolved. The germline CDR1 and CDR2 sequences are MNHEY and SMNVEV (reference sequence). This CDR3 is built from 13 residues. Trimming stripped 8 bases from V and 0 bases from J, with 11 bases between. The CDR3 reads CASGPRSSYEQYF. DNA for the CDR3: TGTGCCAGCGGCCCTAGGAGCTCCTACGAGCAGTACTTC.

The rearrangement uses TRBV11-2 and TRBJ2-1; 9 bases fit TRBD1. After removal of 1 base from V and 1 base from J, the junction contained 8 bases not matched to a gene. Germline V gene sequence: CDR1 SGHAT, CDR2 FQNNGV. CDR3 size: 18 residues. The CDR3 sequence is CASSLVFMGTGSYNEQFF. The CDR3 nucleotides are TGTGCCAGCAGCTTAGTGTTTATGGGGACAGGGTCCTACAATGAGCAGTTCTTC.

The J gene is TRBJ2-2, the V gene TRBV7-9, with 11 bases lining up with TRBD2. This CDR3 comprises 15 residues. Trimming cost V 4 bases and J 6 bases; bases outside gene matches: 4. CDR1 is SEHNR and CDR2 is FQNEAQ in the germline V gene (reference sequence). The CDR3 reads CASSSELAGAGELFF. The DNA of the CDR3 is TGTGCCAGCAGCTCCGAACTAGCGGGAGCCGGGGAGCTGTTTTTT.

This chain uses TRBV28 with TRBJ1-1; no clear D. The CDR3 runs to 15 residues. The V end was cut by 2 bases, the J end by 3 bases, with 13 bases between. The germline V gene encodes CDR1 MDHEN and CDR2 SYDVKM. The chain's CDR3 is CASSLGFRSDTEAFF. The CDR3 nucleotides read TGTGCCAGCAGTTTAGGATTCAGGTCGGACACTGAAGCTTTCTTT.

The rearrangement joins TRBV5-6 to TRBJ2-7; D is unclear. Between the trimmed V and J ends, which lost 1 base and 2 bases, there was a span of 7 bases. The length of the CDR3 is 13 residues. Germline CDR1 and CDR2: SGHDT and YYEEEE. This CDR3 is CASSLSLAYEQYF. The CDR3 bases are TGTGCCAGCAGCTTGAGCCTAGCCTACGAGCAGTACTTC.

The chain carries TRBV15 and TRBJ1-2; 7 positions agree with TRBD1. The J segment lost 5 bases and the V segment lost 3 bases, leaving 15 bases of the junction unmatched. The CDR3 is 17 amino acids. Germline V gene lookup returns CDR1 LNHNV and CDR2 YYDKDF (reference sequence). The CDR3 DNA reads as TGTGCCACCAGCAGCGGGAAATACACAGGGGCGGTTTATGGCTACACCTTC. Protein sequence: CATSSGKYTGAVYGYTF.

This sequence joins TRBV7-8 and TRBJ2-5; TRBD2 agrees at 7 bases. The junction had 8 bases not matched to a gene; V was cut back by 5 bases and J by 5 bases. The CDR3 is made up of 14 amino acids. The V gene's germline CDR1 is SGHVS and CDR2 FQNEAQ. The CDR3 DNA sequence: TGTGCCAGCAGCCCGATGACTAGCAGGGAGACCCAGTACTTC. Translation gives CASSPMTSRETQYF.